The next 4 T cell receptor beta chains were all read from a single sample in a study of blood T cells in healthy people across ages (dated by TCRdb to between 2014 and 2017). Receptor amplification or capture employed 5' RACE. Sequencing relied on an Illumina HiSeq 2500. A second roughly 6 to 12 cycle PCR used a sample-barcoded 5' primer and a J-beta primer mix. TCRdb reran the public reads through fastp at Q25 and MiXCR, keeping productive beta chains. A single entry per CDR3 protein holds the most common genes and DNA from its merged rows. The sample profile shows roughly 800,000 distinct CDR3 sequences; about 36% of them were found once. The top ten constitute 10% to 15% of the sample. Source material: blood. The receptor source for this set is a man aged 18-30 years in good health.

This clonotype was counted at least ten times. This chain's CDR3 is CSANRGGYTF. The CDR3 DNA is TGCAGTGCTAACAGGGGCGGCTACACCTTC. V usage is TRBV20-1 and J usage is TRBJ1-2; TRBD1 matches 7 bases. With V trimmed by 4 bases and J by 8 bases, 1 base remained unmatched. CDR1 is DFQATT, CDR2 SNEGSKA, per germline (reference sequence). This CDR3 spans 10 amino acids.

This rearrangement joins TRBV20-1 to TRBJ2-2; TRBD1 might be the D (8 bases). Trimming cost V 5 bases and J 7 bases, with 17 bases left between them. The CDR3 has 14 amino acids. Germline V gene sequence: CDR1 DFQATT, CDR2 SNEGSKA (reference sequence). CDR3 nucleotides: TGCAGTGCTCCAGGGGGCGGGGGAGGCGGGGAGCTGTTTTTT. Protein sequence: CSAPGGGGGGELFF.

The rearrangement uses TRBV9 and TRBJ2-5; 7 nucleotides match TRBD2. Germline V gene sequence: CDR1 SGDLS, CDR2 YYNGEE. The CDR3 is 14 amino acids. V lost 0 bases and J lost 5; bases outside the gene matches: 4. The CDR3 loop reads CASSVDLAEETQYF. For the CDR3, the DNA is TGTGCCAGCAGCGTAGATCTAGCGGAGGAGACCCAGTACTTC.

The V gene is TRBV4-3, the J gene TRBJ1-5, with TRBD1 matching 10 bases. The J segment lost 5 bases and the V segment lost 4 bases, leaving 5 bases of the junction unmatched. This CDR3 is 15 amino acids long. Germline V gene data show CDR1 as LGHNA and CDR2 as YSLEER. The CDR3 spells CASSRDRGYDQPQHF. The CDR3 DNA reads as TGCGCCAGCAGCCGGGACAGGGGTTATGATCAGCCCCAGCATTTT.